The sample holds a few counts of the clone carrying this T cell receptor beta chain. Its antigen remains unidentified. Germline V gene sequence: CDR1 SEHNR, CDR2 FQNEAQ (reference sequence). CDR3 size: 11 residues. V shed 8 bases and J shed 4 bases, with 8 bases lying between them. These data come from a study of T cell repertoires in aging, cancer and after chemotherapy. TCR beta rearrangements were amplified from peripheral blood genomic DNA. Overall study results and limits: Compared with age-matched healthy donors, untreated hematological or solid cancer patients showed higher blood TCR clonality.

Rearranged V-D-J TRB sequences were amplified with a mixed TRB-A/B primer pool. TCRdb itself ran the multiplex PCR reads through MiXCR, one entry per CDR3 protein. Of around 12,000 distinct CDR3 sequences in the sample, 25% to 30% were seen once. The V gene is TRBV7-9, the J gene TRBJ2-5; no firm D call. The receptor was derived from a human donor with a blood cancer. The specimen was blood. The CDR3 region is CASWVRETQYF. DNA for the CDR3: TGTGCCAGCTGGGTTCGAGAGACCCAGTACTTC.